The following is a T cell receptor (beta chain) sequence with its context. Its antigen is not known. This entry belongs to a study of cytomegalovirus exposure and HLA in healthy donors. Both 60 Vbeta primers and 13 Jbeta primers went into the PCR. Sequencing was performed with immunoSEQ multiplex PCR; in TCRdb, only in-frame clones are kept and a portion is missing. The table shows over 120,000 clones, with approximately 79% occurring only once. Study observations and caveats: Most subjects had HLA-A and HLA-B alleles reportedly predicted accurately by TCR beta sequences. The authors listed some 160 TCR beta chains as cytomegalovirus-associated.

The CDR3 contains 14 residues. V lost 2 bases and J lost 1, with 8 bases in between. The germline V gene encodes CDR1 LNHDA and CDR2 SQIVND (reference sequence). This chain uses TRBV19 with TRBJ1-1; possible D gene TRBD1, 5 bases. This TCR came from a woman in her 30s in good health and CMV-seronegative. The sequenced sample consisted of PBMCs. CDR3 nucleotides: TGTGCCAGTAGTATACAGGGAGGGAACACTGAAGCTTTCTTT. This encodes CASSIQGGNTEAFF.